This T cell receptor beta chain was profiled in a study of shared clonotypes between healthy human individuals. Clones were read by immunoSEQ multiplex PCR, and TCRdb kept only the in-frame ones, dropping some. The sample holds 2 million to 2.5 million clones, about 94% seen once. Donors had no recently reported acute infections or vaccinations and were HIV-negative. Trimming left V 1 base short and J 1 base short, with 10 bases between. Germline CDR1 is SGHTA and CDR2 is FQGNSA. The CDR3 runs to 15 residues. This receptor was obtained from a man younger than 35 in good health. V is TRBV7-2 and J is TRBJ1-1; possible D gene TRBD1, 5 bases. Material for sequencing was naive CD4+ T cells sorted from blood. Subset meaning: CD45RA+ positively selected. CDR3 residues: CASSLGGLTNTEAFF. CDR3 DNA: TGTGCCAGCAGCTTAGGGGGACTTACGAACACTGAAGCTTTCTTT.